This T cell receptor (beta chain) came from a study of T-cell reconstitution after alpha-beta-depleted transplantation in children. The study's findings and limits: Counts and diversity of T cells one year after transplant came mostly from newly produced T cells. In some patients, recipient T cells and intrathymic progenitors surviving conditioning explained high day-60 diversity. In patients about two months after transplant, alpha-beta T cells reportedly arose from several hundred expanded graft clones.

This CDR3 is 15 amino acids long. Trimming stripped 5 bases from V and 5 bases from J, with 16 bases between. Looked up from germline, CDR1 is SGHVS and CDR2 is FNYEAQ. This clonotype was seen more than once but under ten times. Its cognate antigen is unknown. Researchers prepared the TCRbeta library using unique molecular identifiers, the study reports. MiXCR, applied by TCRdb to the PCR reads, yields one record per CDR3 protein. The sample includes under 250,000 distinct CDR3 sequences, around a sixth of them seen just once. The TCR sequence derives from a male patient aged 2 to 9 who had a stem cell transplant for acute lymphoblastic leukemia, so the T cells may come from the graft donor. The specimen was PBMCs, mostly from graft donor cells, collected 360 days after TCRalphabeta/CD19-depleted stem cell transplant. The chain uses TRBV7-6 and TRBJ1-5; a possible D gene is TRBD1 (6 bases). Here the CDR3 DNA reads TGTGCCAGCAGCCCAGGGACAAGCAAGGATCAGCCCCAGCATTTT. It is translated as CASSPGTSKDQPQHF.